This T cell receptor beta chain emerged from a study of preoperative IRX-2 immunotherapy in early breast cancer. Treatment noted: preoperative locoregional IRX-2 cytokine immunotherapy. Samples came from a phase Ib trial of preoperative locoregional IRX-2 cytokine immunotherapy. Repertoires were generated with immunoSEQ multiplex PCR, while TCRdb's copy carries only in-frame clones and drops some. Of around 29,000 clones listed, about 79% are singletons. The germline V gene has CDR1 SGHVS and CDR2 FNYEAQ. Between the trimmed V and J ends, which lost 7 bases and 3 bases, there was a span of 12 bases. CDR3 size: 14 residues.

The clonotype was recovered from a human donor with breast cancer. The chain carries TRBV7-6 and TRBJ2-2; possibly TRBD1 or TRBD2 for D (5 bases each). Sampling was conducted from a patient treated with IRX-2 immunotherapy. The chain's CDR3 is CASNRVGDTGELFF. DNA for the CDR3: TGTGCCAGCAACCGTGTGGGGGACACCGGGGAGCTGTTTTTT.